These T cell receptor beta chains were read from a single sample in a study of blood T cells in healthy people across ages. TCRdb re-analysed the 5' RACE reads in MiXCR, keeping a single row per CDR3 protein. The sample has roughly 930,000 distinct CDR3 sequences, roughly 50% seen once. The sequencing sample was made of blood. The receptors come from a man aged 25 to 40 in good health. The CDR3 runs from the conserved cysteine through the conserved F or W. D genes are given only for firm matches. Only part of the rows carry a size: once, few, many, or a class if the clone is expanded.

V: TRBV28
D: NA
size: NA
J: TRBJ2-4
CDR3: CASSPATLAKNIQYF
DNA: TGTGCCAGCAGCCCAGCCACCTTAGCCAAAAACATTCAGTACTTC

V: TRBV9
D: NA
size: many
J: TRBJ2-1
CDR3: CASSVEGYNEQFF
DNA: TGTGCCAGCAGCGTAGAGGGTTACAATGAGCAGTTCTTC

V: TRBV25-1
D: TRBD2
size: NA
J: TRBJ2-5
CDR3: CASSGPGGWGYSWETQYF
DNA: TGTGCCAGCAGTGGGCCGGGAGGTTGGGGGTATTCATGGGAGACCCAGTACTTC

V: TRBV30
D: NA
size: NA
J: TRBJ2-5
CDR3: CAWSIRGGGETQYF
DNA: TGTGCCTGGAGTATCAGGGGAGGGGGGGAGACCCAGTACTTC

V: TRBV6-5
D: NA
size: NA
J: TRBJ1-6
CDR3: CASNRHADNSPLHF
DNA: TGTGCCAGCAACCGACATGCCGATAATTCACCCCTCCACTTT

V: TRBV24-1
D: TRBD1
size: NA
J: TRBJ2-1
CDR3: CATRGQGGYNEQFF
DNA: TGTGCCACCAGGGGACAGGGGGGCTACAATGAGCAGTTCTTC

V: TRBV4-3
D: TRBD2
size: NA
J: TRBJ2-1
CDR3: CASSQDLAGDYNEQFF
DNA: TGCGCCAGCAGCCAAGATCTAGCGGGGGACTACAATGAGCAGTTCTTC

V: TRBV29-1
D: NA
size: NA
J: TRBJ2-1
CDR3: CSVEAFLGGSSYNEQFF
DNA: TGCAGCGTTGAAGCCTTTTTGGGGGGTAGCTCCTACAATGAGCAGTTCTTC

V: TRBV10-3
D: NA
size: NA
J: TRBJ1-5
CDR3: CAISDGGNQPQHF
DNA: TGTGCCATCAGCGACGGGGGAAATCAGCCCCAGCATTTT

V: TRBV3-1
D: TRBD2
size: NA
J: TRBJ2-7
CDR3: CASSHLAGTYEQYF
DNA: TGTGCCAGCAGCCATCTAGCGGGGACCTACGAGCAGTACTTC

V: TRBV25-1
D: NA
size: NA
J: TRBJ2-7
CDR3: CASRPPGTFYEQYF
DNA: TGTGCCAGCAGACCCCCGGGAACTTTCTACGAGCAGTACTTC

V: TRBV29-1
D: NA
size: NA
J: TRBJ2-5
CDR3: CSGRVTQETQYF
DNA: TGCAGCGGGAGGGTTACCCAAGAGACCCAGTACTTC

V: TRBV14
D: NA
size: few
J: TRBJ1-1
CDR3: CASSQVQVGTEAFF
DNA: TGTGCCAGCAGCCAAGTCCAGGTTGGCACTGAAGCTTTCTTT

V: TRBV6-1
D: TRBD1
size: NA
J: TRBJ2-3
CDR3: CASSDRGYTDTQYF
DNA: TGTGCCAGCAGCGACAGGGGATACACAGATACGCAGTATTTT

V: TRBV27
D: TRBD2
size: NA
J: TRBJ2-5
CDR3: CASSPRPGIGAGERQETQYF
DNA: TGTGCCAGCAGTCCCCGCCCGGGTATCGGGGCGGGAGAAAGACAAGAGACCCAGTACTTC

V: TRBV11-2
D: TRBD1
size: NA
J: TRBJ1-2
CDR3: CASSVGGTGITDGYTF
DNA: TGTGCCAGCAGCGTAGGGGGGACAGGGATTACGGATGGCTACACCTTC

V: TRBV7-7
D: NA
size: few
J: TRBJ2-5
CDR3: CASSLGLGYQETQYF
DNA: TGTGCTAGCAGCTTAGGCCTGGGCTACCAAGAGACCCAGTACTTC

V: TRBV6-5
D: NA
size: NA
J: TRBJ2-1
CDR3: CASSYFGSSHYNEQFF
DNA: TGTGCCAGCAGTTACTTCGGCTCTTCCCACTACAATGAGCAGTTCTTC

V: TRBV6-2/TRBV6-3
D: TRBD2
size: NA
J: TRBJ2-3
CDR3: CASQRGGSTSTDTQYF
DNA: TGTGCCAGTCAGCGGGGGGGCTCAACTAGCACAGATACGCAGTATTTT

V: TRBV11-2
D: NA
size: NA
J: TRBJ1-4
CDR3: CASSLRAGGSNEKLFF
DNA: TGTGCCAGCAGCCTGCGGGCGGGGGGCTCTAATGAAAAACTGTTTTTT

V: TRBV7-2
D: NA
size: NA
J: TRBJ2-7
CDR3: CASSSRGRQSEQYF
DNA: TGTGCCAGCAGCTCCCGGGGGAGGCAGTCCGAGCAGTACTTC

V: TRBV3-1
D: TRBD2
size: once
J: TRBJ2-1
CDR3: CASSTLAGLYNEQFF
DNA: TGTGCCAGCAGCACCCTAGCGGGGCTTTACAATGAGCAGTTCTTC

V: TRBV4-1
D: NA
size: NA
J: TRBJ2-5
CDR3: CASSQESGTQETQYF
DNA: TGCGCCAGCAGCCAAGAAAGTGGGACCCAAGAGACCCAGTACTTC

V: TRBV27
D: TRBD2
size: many
J: TRBJ2-7
CDR3: CASRNVGLYEQYF
DNA: TGTGCCAGCAGGAACGTGGGACTATACGAGCAGTACTTC

V: TRBV11-2
D: TRBD2
size: once
J: TRBJ2-3
CDR3: CASSRDGLAGLNPTGTLYF
DNA: TGTGCCAGCAGCCGTGACGGACTAGCGGGGCTTAACCCCACAGGTACGCTGTATTTT

V: TRBV5-6
D: NA
size: NA
J: TRBJ2-1
CDR3: CASSTITGTPNEQFF
DNA: TGTGCCAGCAGTACAATTACCGGGACACCCAATGAGCAGTTCTTC

V: TRBV29-1
D: NA
size: NA
J: TRBJ1-1
CDR3: CSVEGGSPGAFF
DNA: TGCAGCGTTGAGGGGGGGAGTCCAGGAGCTTTCTTT

V: TRBV20-1
D: NA
size: few
J: TRBJ1-5
CDR3: CSARDRGGDQPQHF
DNA: TGCAGTGCTAGAGATCGTGGGGGTGATCAGCCCCAGCATTTT

V: TRBV6-5
D: NA
size: NA
J: TRBJ2-7
CDR3: CASSKQGRGYEQYF
DNA: TGTGCCAGCAGTAAGCAGGGGCGAGGTTACGAGCAGTACTTC

V: TRBV7-3
D: TRBD1
size: few
J: TRBJ1-2
CDR3: CASREQTGGANYGYTF
DNA: TGTGCCAGCAGGGAACAAACAGGGGGCGCGAACTATGGCTACACCTTC

V: TRBV6-6
D: NA
size: many
J: TRBJ1-5
CDR3: CASRPDSTNQPQHF
DNA: TGTGCCAGCAGGCCTGACAGTACCAATCAGCCCCAGCATTTT

V: TRBV9
D: NA
size: many
J: TRBJ1-5
CDR3: CASSLGTVGDPQHF
DNA: TGTGCCAGCAGCCTGGGAACAGTTGGGGATCCCCAGCATTTT

V: TRBV20-1
D: NA
size: once
J: TRBJ2-4
CDR3: CSAASGSRKNIQYF
DNA: TGCAGTGCTGCGTCGGGAAGCCGGAAGAACATTCAGTACTTC

V: TRBV12-3/TRBV12-4
D: TRBD2
size: NA
J: TRBJ2-1
CDR3: CATDSHGTSSNEQFF
DNA: TGTGCCACCGACAGCCACGGGACTAGCAGCAATGAGCAGTTCTTC

V: TRBV28
D: NA
size: many
J: TRBJ2-7
CDR3: CASSSLDSSYEQYF
DNA: TGTGCCAGCAGTTCCCTCGACAGCTCCTACGAGCAGTACTTC

V: TRBV28
D: TRBD1
size: NA
J: TRBJ1-5
CDR3: CASSLTGAALNQPQHF
DNA: TGTGCCAGCAGCTTAACAGGGGCAGCTCTCAATCAGCCCCAGCATTTT

V: TRBV27
D: NA
size: many
J: TRBJ2-7
CDR3: CASSVQGSYEQYF
DNA: TGCGCCAGCAGCGTTCAGGGTTCCTACGAGCAGTACTTC

V: TRBV20-1
D: NA
size: few
J: TRBJ2-3
CDR3: CSARDRGALDTQYF
DNA: TGCAGTGCTAGAGACCGGGGGGCTTTAGATACGCAGTATTTT

V: TRBV10-3
D: NA
size: NA
J: TRBJ1-1
CDR3: CAIAAAWASSAEAFF
DNA: TGTGCCATCGCGGCGGCCTGGGCCTCAAGCGCTGAAGCTTTCTTT

V: TRBV6-5
D: NA
size: few
J: TRBJ2-2
CDR3: CASSYFRGGGGELFF
DNA: TGTGCCAGCAGTTACTTCAGGGGCGGAGGCGGGGAGCTGTTTTTT

V: TRBV12-3/TRBV12-4
D: NA
size: NA
J: TRBJ1-4
CDR3: CASSLGQGREKLFF
DNA: TGTGCCAGCAGTTTGGGGCAGGGGCGGGAAAAACTGTTTTTT